The 17 T cell receptor beta chains presented below share a single source sample, sequenced in a study of shared clonotypes between healthy human individuals. This table comes from immunoSEQ multiplex PCR, and its TCRdb copy is limited to in-frame clones, with some not included. The sample holds roughly 2,000,000 clones, 80% to 95% seen once. CD8 cells classed as naive were CD45RO-negative and positively selected for CCR7, excluding terminally differentiated effector memory CD45RA+ cells. Specimen: naive CD8+ T cells from PBMCs. The receptors come from a man aged 18 to 30 in good health. Some clones in this sample may be carry-over from other donors' samples.

The genes are TRBV7-9 and TRBJ2-5, with TRBD1 identical over 7 bases. Germline CDR1 reads SEHNR; CDR2 reads FQNEAQ (reference sequence). After removal of 8 bases from V and 2 bases from J, the junction contained 2 bases not matched to a gene. CDR3 length equals 12 residues. The chain's CDR3 is CASGTEQETQYF. The DNA of the CDR3 is TGTGCCAGCGGGACAGAGCAAGAGACCCAGTACTTC. Based on the CDR3 plus reference TRBV7-9 and TRBJ2-5, the full variable domain is DTGVSQNPRHKITKRGQNVTFRCDPISEHNRLYWYRQTLGQGPEFLTYFQNEAQLEKSRLLSDRFSAERPKGSFSTLEIQRTEQGDSAMYLCASGTEQETQYFGPGTRLLVL.

This clone was seen once. The chain is built from TRBV29-1 and TRBJ1-1; 11 nucleotides match TRBD1. From germline, CDR1 is SQVTM and CDR2 ANQGSEA. After removal of 3 bases from V and 2 bases from J, the junction contained 17 bases not matched to a gene. The CDR3 has 19 residues. The CDR3 DNA sequence: TGCAGCGTTGAGGGAGTGAAGAAATGGACAGGGGGCCCCAACACTGAAGCTTTCTTT. This encodes CSVEGVKKWTGGPNTEAFF.

The V call is TRBV29-1, the J call TRBJ2-3; D unclear. The CDR3 runs 10 residues. Trimming pared 4 bases from V and 5 bases from J, leaving 4 bases between. Germline V gene lookup returns CDR1 SQVTM and CDR2 ANQGSEA. This CDR3 reads CSVVEDTQYF. The CDR3 DNA follows: TGCAGCGTTGTCGAAGATACGCAGTATTTT.

This clone was recorded only once. This chain links TRBV7-9 with TRBJ2-2; 12 nucleotides align to TRBD2. CDR1 is SEHNR and CDR2 is FQNEAQ in the germline V gene (reference sequence). CDR3 length: 16 residues. The V and J ends lost 5 bases and 4 bases, in that order; junction bases with no gene match: 5. CDR3 sequence (DNA): TGTGCCAGCAGCCTTACTAGCGGGAGGTTCACCGGGGAGCTGTTTTTT. It translates to CASSLTSGRFTGELFF.

Comment on this clone: An end of the junction differs from the germline gene, which may be a read error. The V gene is TRBV6-6, the J gene TRBJ2-2, with D possibly being TRBD1 (6 bases). The CDR3 is 15 amino acids. Germline CDR1 and CDR2: MNHNY and SVGAGI (reference sequence). CDR3: CASSSLGANAGELFF. CDR3 nucleotide sequence: TGTGCCAGCAGTTCACTGGGGGCGAACGCCGGGGAGCTGTTTTTT.

This rearrangement joins TRBV6-5 to TRBJ2-7; 8 bases match TRBD2. The CDR3 extends over 15 amino acids. V lost 6 bases and J lost 2; bases outside the gene matches: 9. The germline V gene encodes CDR1 MNHEY and CDR2 SVGAGI. The CDR3 coding sequence is TGTGCCAGCAGCCCCGTCCGGGGGGGACCCTACGAGCAGTACTTC. Its translation: CASSPVRGGPYEQYF.

The chain links TRBV7-8 to TRBJ2-7, with D possibly being TRBD1 or TRBD2 (6 bases each). Trimming removed 4 bases from V and 6 bases from J, with 13 bases in between. This CDR3 region has 13 residues. Per germline, CDR1 SGHVS and CDR2 FQNEAQ. DNA for the CDR3: TGTGCCAGCAGCTGGAGGGGGGAACGCGAGCAGTACTTC. It is translated as CASSWRGEREQYF. Together with reference TRBV7-8 and TRBJ2-7, the CDR3 gives the full variable domain: GAGVSQSPRYKVAKRGQDVALRCDPISGHVSLFWYQQALGQGPEFLTYFQNEAQLDKSGLPSDRFFAERPEGSVSTLKIQRTQQEDSAVYLCASSWRGEREQYFGPGTRLTVT.

About this clone itself: The same CDR3 is also encoded by other DNA sequences in this sample. J is TRBJ1-2 and V is TRBV6-5, with TRBD1 matching 9 bases. This CDR3 region has 14 residues. V was clipped by 4 bases and J by 4 bases; unmatched bases: 4. Looked up from germline, CDR1 is MNHEY and CDR2 is SVGAGI. CDR3 in amino acids: CASSLDRGGYGYTF. The DNA for the CDR3 is TGTGCCAGCAGTTTGGACAGGGGCGGCTATGGCTACACCTTC.

This clone was seen only once. The gene calls are TRBV6-4 and TRBJ2-3; tentatively, D is TRBD1 or TRBD2 (6 bases each). V lost 3 bases and J lost 4, with 14 bases in between. Germline CDR1 reads MRHNA; CDR2 reads SNTAGT. The CDR3 consists of 15 residues. CDR3 sequence reads: CASSEAPEGADTQYF. CDR3 DNA: TGTGCCAGCAGTGAAGCCCCGGAGGGGGCAGATACGCAGTATTTT.

This clone was found once. Written as DNA, the CDR3 is TGTGCCAGCAGTTTCAACAGAAAAAACTACGAGCAGTACTTC. Translating it yields CASSFNRKNYEQYF. V is TRBV7-9 and J is TRBJ2-7; no firm D call. The CDR3 loop spans 14 amino acids. Germline assignment: CDR1 SEHNR and CDR2 FQNEAQ (reference sequence). Trimming took 6 bases from V and 3 from J, leaving 15 bases between them.

This clone was counted once. The chain uses TRBV6-5 and TRBJ2-7; 8 nucleotides line up with TRBD1. CDR1 is MNHEY, CDR2 SVGAGI, per germline. The CDR3 totals 14 residues. The junction had 4 bases not matched to a gene; V was cut back by 5 bases and J by 1 base. CDR3 loop: CASSADRGSYEQYF. For the CDR3, the DNA is TGTGCCAGCAGTGCAGACAGGGGATCCTACGAGCAGTACTTC.

This chain links TRBV7-3 with TRBJ2-1; 11 bases are a match to TRBD2. This CDR3 region has 15 residues. Germline values: CDR1 SGHTA, CDR2 FQGTGA. After removal of 4 bases from V and 4 bases from J, the junction contained 3 bases not matched to a gene. Here the CDR3 reads CASSSGTSGYNEQFF. The DNA for the CDR3 is TGTGCCAGCAGCTCCGGGACTAGCGGATACAATGAGCAGTTCTTC.

The J gene is TRBJ2-1, the V gene TRBV19; D uncertain. This CDR3 is built from 18 residues. The V and J ends lost 0 bases and 3 bases respectively, with 18 bases between them. Germline lookup yields CDR1 LNHDA and CDR2 SQIVND (reference sequence). In DNA form, the CDR3 reads TGTGCCAGTAGTATAGATCGCGGCCTAGTGAGCCTCTACAATGAGCAGTTCTTC. Translated: CASSIDRGLVSLYNEQFF.

The chain carries TRBV29-1 and TRBJ2-7; the D gene is possibly TRBD1 (5 bases). The CDR3 covers 16 residues. CDR1 is SQVTM, CDR2 ANQGSEA, per germline. V lost 0 bases and J 2 bases, leaving 17 bases between the germline ends. The CDR3: CSVEDRAGRQPYEQYF. In DNA form, the CDR3 reads TGCAGCGTTGAAGATCGGGCAGGGCGCCAACCCTACGAGCAGTACTTC.

J is TRBJ2-7 and V is TRBV19; possible D gene TRBD2, 6 bases. The V gene lost 3 bases and the J gene lost 1 base, with 10 bases spanning the gap. The CDR3 contains 14 residues. Germline assignment: CDR1 LNHDA and CDR2 SQIVND (reference sequence). CDR3 loop: CASSISGRSYEQYF. CDR3 sequence (DNA): TGTGCCAGTAGTATTAGCGGACGGTCCTACGAGCAGTACTTC.

The chain uses TRBV5-5 and TRBJ2-1; 10 bases agree with TRBD2. With 4 bases clipped from V and 9 bases from J, the junction kept 7 bases outside the gene matches. Germline CDR1 and CDR2: SGHKS and YYEKEE (reference sequence). This CDR3 has 14 residues. The CDR3 sequence: CASSLGLAETEQFF. The CDR3, as DNA: TGTGCCAGCAGCCTCGGACTAGCGGAGACTGAGCAGTTCTTC.

This rearrangement joins TRBV28 to TRBJ2-2, with 8 bases identical to TRBD1. CDR3 length equals 16 residues. The junction had 12 bases not matched to a gene; V was cut back by 5 bases and J by 7 bases. Per the germline V gene, CDR1 is MDHEN and CDR2 is SYDVKM. CDR3 amino acids: CASSTHRGAIGGELFF. CDR3 coding DNA: TGTGCCAGCAGTACCCACAGGGGGGCAATCGGCGGGGAGCTGTTTTTT.